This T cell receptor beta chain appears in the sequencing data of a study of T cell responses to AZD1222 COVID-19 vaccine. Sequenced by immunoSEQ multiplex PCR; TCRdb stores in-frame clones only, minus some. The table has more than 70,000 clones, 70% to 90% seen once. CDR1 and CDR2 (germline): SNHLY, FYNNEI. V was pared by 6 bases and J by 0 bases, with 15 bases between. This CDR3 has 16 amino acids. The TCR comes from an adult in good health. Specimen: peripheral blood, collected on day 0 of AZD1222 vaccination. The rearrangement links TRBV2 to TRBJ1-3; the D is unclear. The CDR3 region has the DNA TGTGCCAGCAGCCTCGACGGAATCAGCTCTGGAAACACCATATATTTT. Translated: CASSLDGISSGNTIYF.